The 19 T cell receptor beta chains reported below all come from one sample, sequenced in a study of Tregs in tolerant kidney transplant recipients. These receptors are not linked to any known antigen. TCRdb's copy holds only in-frame clones and misses some; the assay was immunoSEQ multiplex PCR. The sample records just under 20,000 clones, just over 65% being singletons. Sequencing was done on a sample of Tregs from blood cultured with allogeneic cells. These receptors originate from a human donor in good health.

The chain combines TRBV4-1 with TRBJ2-7; 14 nucleotides match TRBD2. Germline V CDR1 and CDR2: MGHRA, YSYEKL. The CDR3 is made up of 16 amino acids. With V trimmed by 1 base and J by 6 bases, 5 bases remained unmatched. CDR3 coding DNA: TGCGCCAGCAGCCAAGCTTCAGGACTAGCGGGGGGCGAGCAGTACTTC. Translating it yields CASSQASGLAGGEQYF.

The sample holds a few counts of this clone. The V and J genes are TRBV13 and TRBJ1-1; D remains ambiguous. CDR1 and CDR2 (germline): PRHDT, FYEKMQ (reference sequence). V was shortened by 0 bases and J by 5 bases, with 10 bases between the two germline ends. This CDR3 has 14 residues. The CDR3 region is CASSLGRIGTEAFF. The CDR3 DNA sequence: TGTGCCAGCAGCTTAGGTCGGATAGGGACTGAAGCTTTCTTT.

The V and J genes are TRBV6-5 and TRBJ2-7; 10 bases line up with TRBD2. The V and J ends lost 5 bases and 1 base, in that order; junction bases with no gene match: 5. Looked up from germline, CDR1 is MNHEY and CDR2 is SVGAGI. This CDR3 spans 15 amino acids. As DNA, the CDR3 is TGTGCCAGCAGTAACCAGCGGGGGGGGTCCTACGAGCAGTACTTC. Translation gives CASSNQRGGSYEQYF.

The chain couples TRBV12-5 to TRBJ1-1; the D is unclear. The CDR3 extends over 14 amino acids. Germline V gene sequence: CDR1 LGHNT, CDR2 FRNRAP. Trimming stripped 1 base from V and 1 base from J, with 7 bases between. CDR3 in amino acids: CASGLGRRNTEAFF. The CDR3 coding sequence is TGTGCTAGTGGTTTGGGGCGGAGGAACACTGAAGCTTTCTTT.

This CDR3 is CASSYTGTYEQYF. The CDR3 DNA follows: TGTGCCAGCAGTTACACAGGGACCTACGAGCAGTACTTC. The genes are TRBV6-6 and TRBJ2-7; D is possibly TRBD1 (6 bases). CDR3 length equals 13 residues. The V end was cut by 2 bases, the J end by 2 bases, with 7 bases between. Germline CDR1 and CDR2: MNHNY and SVGAGI (reference sequence).

The rearrangement uses TRBV6-6 and TRBJ2-7, with D uncertain. The germline V gene encodes CDR1 MNHNY and CDR2 SVGAGI (reference sequence). This CDR3 has 12 residues. V lost 7 bases and J 5 bases, leaving 12 bases between the germline ends. Written as DNA, the CDR3 is TGTGCCAGCACCTCCGAGTGGGACGAGCAGTACTTC. This sequence encodes CASTSEWDEQYF.

This clone appeared a few times. The V gene is TRBV19, the J gene TRBJ1-2; maybe TRBD1 (5 bases). The CDR3 has 14 amino acids. The germline V gene has CDR1 LNHDA and CDR2 SQIVND (reference sequence). Trimming left V 7 bases short and J 0 bases short, with 12 bases between. The CDR3 region is CASKAQGANYGYTF. The CDR3 coding sequence is TGTGCCAGTAAGGCGCAGGGTGCTAACTATGGCTACACCTTC.

The chain employs TRBV4-1 and TRBJ2-1, with 11 nucleotides matching TRBD2. Germline-derived CDR1 and CDR2 are MGHRA and YSYEKL. The length of the CDR3 is 18 residues. With V trimmed by 0 bases and J by 1 base, 5 bases remained unmatched. CDR3 protein: CASSQEGIAGGSYNEQFF. The CDR3 nucleotides read TGCGCCAGCAGCCAAGAGGGGATAGCGGGGGGGTCCTACAATGAGCAGTTCTTC.

This clone was seen just once. The gene calls are TRBV4-1 and TRBJ1-4; 12 nucleotides align to TRBD1. Germline V CDR1 and CDR2: MGHRA, YSYEKL. Unmatched junction bases numbered 8, after V lost 1 base and J lost 8 bases. The CDR3 has 17 amino acids. CDR3 nucleotide sequence: TGCGCCAGCAGCCAAGGTCAGCCCGGGACAGGGGGCGAAAAACTGTTTTTT. Protein sequence: CASSQGQPGTGGEKLFF.

This clone occurred a few times. This chain uses TRBV7-6 with TRBJ2-7; 9 bases align to TRBD1. CDR1 and CDR2 (germline): SGHVS, FNYEAQ. There are 16 residues in the CDR3. Trimming at V came to 1 base and at J to 6 bases, leaving 10 bases not matched to a gene. CDR3 protein: CASSLGMGQGSSEQYF. The DNA of the CDR3 is TGTGCCAGCAGCTTAGGAATGGGACAGGGCTCTTCCGAGCAGTACTTC.

The chain couples TRBV10-1 to TRBJ2-5; D possibly matches TRBD1 or TRBD2 (6 bases each). The CDR3 is made up of 14 amino acids. Trimming left V 3 bases short and J 5 bases short, with 13 bases between. Germline V CDR1 and CDR2: WNHNN, SYGVQD (reference sequence). Here the CDR3 DNA reads TGCGCCAGCAGTGACCCGGGGGCAGGGGAGACCCAGTACTTC. Protein product: CASSDPGAGETQYF.

DNA for the CDR3: TGTGCCAGTAGCCTGACAGCCGCTATTGCAACTAATGAAAAACTGTTTTTT. Translation: CASSLTAAIATNEKLFF. The chain has TRBV19 and TRBJ1-4; tentatively, D is TRBD1 (5 bases). The CDR3 consists of 17 residues. V gave up 6 bases and J gave up 0 bases, with 17 bases separating them. Germline CDR1 LNHDA, CDR2 SQIVND (reference sequence).

The rearrangement joins TRBV5-1 to TRBJ1-1; perhaps TRBD1 as D (5 bases). This CDR3 region has 17 residues. CDR1 and CDR2 (germline): SGHRS, YFSETQ. V was pared by 0 bases and J by 0 bases, with 15 bases between. CDR3 residues: CASSLVAGTELNTEAFF. The CDR3 nucleotides are TGCGCCAGCAGCTTGGTTGCCGGGACCGAATTGAACACTGAAGCTTTCTTT.

The chain employs TRBV7-6 and TRBJ1-5; the D is unclear. CDR1 is SGHVS and CDR2 is FNYEAQ in the germline V gene. This CDR3 contains 13 residues. Trimming took 1 base from V and 6 from J, leaving 7 bases between them. CDR3 residues: CASSLGNGQPQHF. As DNA, the CDR3 is TGTGCCAGCAGCTTAGGGAATGGTCAGCCCCAGCATTTT.

A few counts support this clone. The rearrangement uses TRBV7-8 and TRBJ2-3; tentatively, D is TRBD1 (5 bases). The CDR3 is made up of 15 amino acids. V was pared by 2 bases and J by 3 bases, with 12 bases between. The V gene's germline CDR1 is SGHVS and CDR2 FQNEAQ. The CDR3 loop reads CASSLRSKGTDTQYF. The DNA of the CDR3 is TGTGCCAGCAGCTTAAGGTCTAAGGGGACAGATACGCAGTATTTT.

This clone is large by share. Here the CDR3 reads CASSGQETQYF. The CDR3 nucleotides read TGCGCCAGCAGTGGGCAAGAGACCCAGTACTTC. This chain joins TRBV10-1 and TRBJ2-5, with D unclear. CDR3 length: 11 amino acids. Germline values: CDR1 WNHNN, CDR2 SYGVQD (reference sequence). Trimming pared 4 bases from V and 2 bases from J, leaving 2 bases between.

V is TRBV11-3 and J is TRBJ1-1; D gene uncertain. Germline-derived CDR1 and CDR2 are SGHNT and YENEEA. This CDR3 is 13 amino acids long. V was cut by 2 bases and J by 0 bases, with 4 bases left in between. CDR3 amino acids: CASSLQMNTEAFF. CDR3 nucleotide sequence: TGTGCCAGCAGCTTACAGATGAACACTGAAGCTTTCTTT.

This chain uses TRBV5-6 with TRBJ2-1; weak D call: TRBD2 (5 bases). The V gene lost 1 base and the J gene lost 9 bases, with 17 bases spanning the gap. The CDR3 is 15 amino acids. Germline assignment: CDR1 SGHDT and CDR2 YYEEEE. CDR3 region: CASSLFPTRSGEQFF. CDR3 coding DNA: TGTGCCAGCAGCTTGTTTCCCACTAGGAGCGGTGAGCAGTTCTTC.

The V and J genes are TRBV2 and TRBJ1-6; D is perhaps TRBD1 (5 bases). Germline V gene data show CDR1 as SNHLY and CDR2 as FYNNEI. The CDR3 sequence is 15 residues long. V gave up 2 bases and J gave up 9 bases, with 14 bases separating them. The CDR3 region has the DNA TGTGCCAGCAGTGAAACCTTCTTGGGGGGTTCACCCCTCCACTTT. Protein product: CASSETFLGGSPLHF.